This passage covers 20 T cell receptor beta chains from one sample sequenced in a study of identical twins. TCRdb re-called the 5' RACE reads through MiXCR, storing one row per CDR3 protein. The sample lists 400,000 to 550,000 distinct CDR3 sequences; roughly an eighth were seen once. These records were also assigned to another study, of yellow fever vaccine responses in identical twins.

Sequenced material: CD4+ T cells sorted from blood. Receptor source: a woman aged 18 to 35 in good health.

CDR3 region: CASSIFGGASYNEQFF. As DNA, the CDR3 is TGTGCCAGCAGCATTTTCGGGGGGGCCTCCTACAATGAGCAGTTCTTC. The chain links TRBV5-6 to TRBJ2-1; 8 bases align to TRBD2. The junction had 6 bases not matched to a gene; V was cut back by 4 bases and J by 0 bases. This CDR3 contains 16 residues. The germline CDR1 and CDR2 sequences are SGHDT and YYEEEE.

V gene TRBV4-3 combines with J gene TRBJ2-5; D is ambiguous. Germline CDR1 reads LGHNA; CDR2 reads YSLEER. The CDR3 covers 15 residues. V lost 0 bases, J lost 4 bases, and 12 bases lay in between. CDR3 nucleotides: TGCGCCAGCAGCCAAGAGCCGACTTATCTAGAGACCCAGTACTTC. Translated, it gives CASSQEPTYLETQYF.

This clonotype occurred a few times. The V and J genes are TRBV30 and TRBJ2-7; perhaps TRBD1 as D (6 bases). Germline V gene data show CDR1 as GTSNPN and CDR2 as SVGIG (reference sequence). Between the trimmed V and J ends, which lost 2 bases and 2 bases, there was a span of 10 bases. This CDR3 region has 13 residues. The CDR3 region has the DNA TGTGCCTGGAGTCCGGGACAACCCTACGAGCAGTACTTC. Protein product: CAWSPGQPYEQYF.

There are many counts of this clonotype. The chain uses TRBV4-2 and TRBJ2-2, with no clear D. The CDR3 extends over 15 amino acids. With 0 bases removed from V and 1 base from J, the gap between germline ends came to 6 bases. Germline values: CDR1 LGHNA, CDR2 YNFKEQ. CDR3 residues: CASSQEIGNTGELFF. For the CDR3, the DNA is TGTGCCAGCAGCCAAGAAATAGGGAACACCGGGGAGCTGTTTTTT.

The chain links TRBV18 to TRBJ1-6; D ambiguous. This CDR3 is 13 amino acids long. V gave up 1 base and J gave up 8 bases, with 6 bases separating them. CDR1 is KGHSH and CDR2 is LQKENI in the germline V gene. The CDR3 bases are TGTGCCAGCTCACCACTCCCCGATTCACCCCTCCACTTT. It codes for CASSPLPDSPLHF.

This chain joins TRBV6-1 and TRBJ2-2, with TRBD2 as a possible D gene (5 bases). V dropped 4 bases and J dropped 1 base, with 7 bases sitting between them. This CDR3 spans 14 amino acids. The germline V gene has CDR1 MNHNS and CDR2 SASEGT. CDR3 nucleotide sequence: TGTGCCAGCAGTGTGGACTGGAACACCGGGGAGCTGTTTTTT. Residues: CASSVDWNTGELFF.

V usage is TRBV5-1 and J usage is TRBJ2-1; D call uncertain. Germline CDR1 SGHRS, CDR2 YFSETQ. V lost 3 bases to trimming and J lost 0 bases, with 13 bases between them. This CDR3 has 16 amino acids. Here the CDR3 DNA reads TGCGCCAGCAGCTCTGTCAAATATAGCTCCTACAATGAGCAGTTCTTC. It codes for CASSSVKYSSYNEQFF. Drawing the rest from reference TRBV5-1 and TRBJ2-1, the complete variable domain is KAGVTQTPRYLIKTRGQQVTLSCSPISGHRSVSWYQQTPGQGLQFLFEYFSETQRNKGNFPGRFSGRQFSNSRSEMNVSTLELGDSALYLCASSSVKYSSYNEQFFGPGTRLTVL.

V usage is TRBV24-1 and J usage is TRBJ2-3, with 10 bases aligning to TRBD2. This CDR3 has 15 residues. V lost 9 bases to trimming and J lost 1 base; unmatched junction nucleotides: 6. Germline CDR1 KGHDR, CDR2 SFDVKD. CDR3 protein: CATGKREGRTDTQYF. The CDR3 DNA reads as TGTGCCACCGGTAAGCGGGAGGGCCGCACAGATACGCAGTATTTT.

This clonotype was seen a few times. CDR3: CSARGPPRGQRYEQYF. The DNA of the CDR3 is TGCAGTGCTAGAGGCCCCCCTAGGGGGCAGAGGTACGAGCAGTACTTC. V gene TRBV20-1 combines with J gene TRBJ2-7; the match to TRBD1 covers 7 bases. Germline lookup yields CDR1 DFQATT and CDR2 SNEGSKA (reference sequence). The trim removed 1 base at V and 4 bases at J, leaving 13 bases unmatched. The CDR3 has 16 amino acids.

Ten or more counts support this clonotype. The chain recombines TRBV5-6 with TRBJ2-5; D is perhaps TRBD2 (5 bases). The ends were cut back, 4 bases at V and 5 bases at J, with 18 bases in the middle. The CDR3 extends over 15 amino acids. CDR1 SGHDT and CDR2 YYEEEE come from the germline V gene. Here the CDR3 reads CASSPQAGMVETQYF. The CDR3 DNA is TGTGCCAGCAGCCCGCAGGCCGGGATGGTGGAGACCCAGTACTTC.

This rearrangement joins TRBV29-1 to TRBJ2-7; 7 bases line up with TRBD1. The V segment lost 4 bases and the J segment 3 bases; nucleotides outside the gene matches: 3. This CDR3 is 12 amino acids long. The germline V gene has CDR1 SQVTM and CDR2 ANQGSEA. CDR3 loop: CSVGPGGYEQYF. In DNA, the CDR3 is TGCAGCGTTGGTCCAGGGGGCTACGAGCAGTACTTC.

This clonotype has a handful of counts. V and J are TRBV12-3 or TRBV12-4 and TRBJ2-7, with 10 bases lining up with TRBD1. Losses at the gene ends were 5 bases for V and 5 bases for J; bases not matched to a gene: 9. CDR3 length: 15 residues. This chain's CDR3 is CASSHGDRGYNEQYF. CDR3 coding DNA: TGTGCCAGCAGTCACGGGGACAGGGGATACAACGAGCAGTACTTC.

V is TRBV20-1 and J is TRBJ2-3; 10 bases match TRBD2. In germline, CDR1 is DFQATT, CDR2 SNEGSKA (reference sequence). This CDR3 is built from 16 residues. Trimming took 3 bases from V and 4 from J; bases not matched to a gene: 10. The CDR3 here is CSARKVAGGRADTQYF. The DNA for the CDR3 is TGCAGTGCTAGGAAGGTAGCGGGGGGCAGGGCAGATACGCAGTATTTT.

This chain uses TRBV29-1 with TRBJ2-1; D remains ambiguous. The CDR3 sequence is 13 residues long. V was cut by 3 bases and J by 1 base, with 7 bases left in between. The germline V gene encodes CDR1 SQVTM and CDR2 ANQGSEA. As DNA, the CDR3 is TGCAGCGTTGATGGGGAATCCTACAATGAGCAGTTCTTC. Translation: CSVDGESYNEQFF.

The rearrangement joins TRBV5-1 to TRBJ2-1; 7 bases map to TRBD1. Looked up from germline, CDR1 is SGHRS and CDR2 is YFSETQ. This CDR3 comprises 16 residues. V shed 0 bases, J shed 0 bases, and the junction held 3 bases outside the gene matches. The CDR3 spells CASSLGTGNSYNEQFF. In nucleotides, the CDR3 is TGCGCCAGCAGCTTGGGGACAGGTAACTCCTACAATGAGCAGTTCTTC.

The V call is TRBV9, the J call TRBJ2-1; 11 positions match TRBD1. With V trimmed by 4 bases and J by 4 bases, 4 bases remained unmatched. This CDR3 spans 15 amino acids. Germline V gene lookup returns CDR1 SGDLS and CDR2 YYNGEE. As DNA, the CDR3 is TGTGCCAGCAGCTTGGGACAGGGGGAATACAATGAGCAGTTCTTC. This translates into CASSLGQGEYNEQFF.

J is TRBJ1-1 and V is TRBV4-3; D perhaps matches TRBD1 (5 bases). The ends were cut back, 3 bases at V and 3 bases at J, with 17 bases in the middle. The CDR3 loop spans 16 amino acids. Germline assignment: CDR1 LGHNA and CDR2 YSLEER. CDR3 sequence (DNA): TGCGCCAGCAGCCACCGACATGCCTTAGGGGACACTGAAGCTTTCTTT. This encodes CASSHRHALGDTEAFF.

V gene TRBV29-1 combines with J gene TRBJ1-2; D may be TRBD1 (6 bases). The CDR3 extends over 12 amino acids. Trimming removed 4 bases at V and 7 bases at J, with 13 bases between. CDR1 is SQVTM, CDR2 ANQGSEA, per germline. CDR3 region: CSVAQGVGGYTF. The CDR3 DNA sequence: TGCAGCGTTGCACAGGGAGTGGGTGGCTACACCTTC.

This clonotype was seen at least ten times. The chain employs TRBV5-1 and TRBJ2-2; the match to TRBD2 covers 10 bases. The V and J ends lost 3 bases and 4 bases, in that order; junction bases with no gene match: 9. There are 17 residues in the CDR3. Germline V lookup: CDR1 SGHRS, CDR2 YFSETQ. CDR3 nucleotides: TGCGCCAGCAGCTCTATCCCGGGACTAGCGAGCACCGGGGAGCTGTTTTTT. Protein product: CASSSIPGLASTGELFF.

The chain employs TRBV27 and TRBJ2-1, with D perhaps TRBD2 (6 bases). The V end was cut by 4 bases, the J end by 0 bases, with 13 bases between. CDR3 size: 16 residues. Germline V lookup: CDR1 MNHEY, CDR2 SMNVEV (reference sequence). In nucleotides, the CDR3 is TGTGCCAGCAGTTCAAAGCGGGCCCCCTCCTACAATGAGCAGTTCTTC. Its translation is CASSSKRAPSYNEQFF.